Below are 27 T cell receptor beta chains sequenced from a single sample in a study of identical twins. MiXCR, applied by TCRdb to the 5' RACE reads, yields one record per CDR3 protein. In the table there are about 460,000 distinct CDR3 sequences, over 12% of which are singletons. The same data also went into a second study, on yellow fever vaccine responses in identical twins.

What was sequenced was CD4+ T cells sorted from blood. All receptors come from a woman between 18 and 30 years old in good health.

Many counts were recorded for this clonotype. V gene TRBV10-3 combines with J gene TRBJ2-3; D not certain. The CDR3 extends over 15 amino acids. The V end was cut by 3 bases, the J end by 3 bases, with 13 bases between. Looked up from germline, CDR1 is ENHRY and CDR2 is SYGVKD. For the CDR3, the DNA is TGTGCCATCAGTGAAGGCTTCTTGCTTACAGATACGCAGTATTTT. Protein sequence: CAISEGFLLTDTQYF.

Ten or more counts support this clonotype. The rearrangement joins TRBV25-1 to TRBJ1-6; D call uncertain. The CDR3 consists of 16 residues. V gave up 3 bases and J gave up 0 bases, with 9 bases separating them. Germline V gene data show CDR1 as MGHDK and CDR2 as SYGVNS. The CDR3 nucleotides are TGTGCCAGCAGTGATGGCGGGAGCTCCTATAATTCACCCCTCCACTTT. Its translation is CASSDGGSSYNSPLHF.

The chain joins TRBV2 to TRBJ2-1; 8 nucleotides match TRBD2. V gave up 7 bases and J gave up 8 bases; unmatched junction bases: 13. CDR1 is SNHLY, CDR2 FYNNEI, per germline. CDR3 length: 15 residues. This CDR3 is CASMLDGRVGDEQFF. The CDR3 DNA reads as TGTGCCAGCATGTTGGACGGGAGGGTTGGCGATGAGCAGTTCTTC.

This clonotype was seen many times. J is TRBJ2-7 and V is TRBV3-1; no clear D gene. The V and J ends lost 1 base and 3 bases respectively, with 4 bases between them. Looked up from germline, CDR1 is LGHDT and CDR2 is YNNKEL (reference sequence). The CDR3 is made up of 12 amino acids. CDR3 sequence: CASSQGGYEQYF. The CDR3 DNA reads as TGTGCCAGCAGCCAAGGAGGCTACGAGCAGTACTTC.

In its sample, this clonotype was seen a few times. This rearrangement joins TRBV3-1 to TRBJ2-7; 12 nucleotides line up with TRBD2. This CDR3 spans 16 amino acids. J was trimmed by 3 bases and V by 1 base; bases with no gene match: 4. Germline loops: CDR1 LGHDT, CDR2 YNNKEL (reference sequence). CDR3 coding DNA: TGTGCCAGCAGCCAAGTCGAGACTAGCGGGGGCTACGAGCAGTACTTC. Amino acid sequence: CASSQVETSGGYEQYF.

This clonotype was seen at least ten times. The chain is built from TRBV2 and TRBJ2-7; D unclear. The CDR3 loop spans 12 amino acids. V lost 4 bases to trimming and J lost 0 bases, with 4 bases between them. Germline V CDR1 and CDR2: SNHLY, FYNNEI. CDR3 protein: CASSATSYEQYF. DNA for the CDR3: TGTGCCAGCAGTGCGACCTCCTACGAGCAGTACTTC. Full variable domain (remainder filled in from reference TRBV2 and TRBJ2-7): EPEVTQTPSHQVTQMGQEVILRCVPISNHLYFYWYRQILGQKVEFLVSFYNNEISEKSEIFDDQFSVERPDGSNFTLKIRSTKLEDSAMYFCASSATSYEQYFGPGTRLTVT.

This chain uses TRBV4-3 with TRBJ2-2; TRBD2 agrees at 13 bases. This CDR3 comprises 20 residues. The junction had 11 bases not matched to a gene; V was cut back by 3 bases and J by 1 base. Germline CDR1 and CDR2: LGHNA and YSLEER. CDR3 protein: CASSQPPFGLAGVNTGELFF. CDR3 bases: TGCGCCAGCAGCCAGCCTCCGTTCGGACTAGCGGGAGTGAACACCGGGGAGCTGTTTTTT.

This chain joins TRBV27 and TRBJ2-2; D gene unclear. The germline V gene has CDR1 MNHEY and CDR2 SMNVEV (reference sequence). The CDR3 is made up of 12 amino acids. Trimming cost V 5 bases and J 7 bases, with 8 bases left between them. CDR3 coding DNA: TGTGCCAGCAGTCCCCTAGTCGGGGAGCTGTTTTTT. It is translated as CASSPLVGELFF.

This clonotype was picked up many times. This chain uses TRBV20-1 with TRBJ2-1; 7 bases match TRBD2. This CDR3 spans 15 amino acids. J gave up 10 bases and V 0 bases, and 12 bases lay outside the gene matches. The V gene's germline CDR1 is DFQATT and CDR2 SNEGSKA (reference sequence). CDR3 region: CSARDSGGRGDEQFF. The CDR3 DNA follows: TGCAGTGCTAGAGATTCCGGCGGGAGAGGTGACGAGCAGTTCTTC.

This clonotype came up a few times. The rearrangement joins TRBV18 to TRBJ2-6; D uncertain. CDR1 is KGHSH, CDR2 LQKENI, per germline. Trimming shortened V by 3 bases and J by 0 bases, and 15 bases separated the two germline ends. The CDR3 totals 18 residues. The CDR3 DNA sequence: TGTGCCAGCTCACCTCAGATTTCCGTCTTCTCTGGGGCCAACGTCCTGACTTTC. Translating gives CASSPQISVFSGANVLTF.

The V and J genes are TRBV28 and TRBJ2-7; D is ambiguous. The CDR3 has 14 residues. Germline loops: CDR1 MDHEN, CDR2 SYDVKM. V gave up 7 bases and J gave up 1 base, with 14 bases separating them. The CDR3 DNA reads TGTGCCAGCAATCCGGGTATGAGTTCCTACGAGCAGTACTTC. As protein: CASNPGMSSYEQYF.

Many counts were recorded for this clonotype. The DNA for the CDR3 is TGTGCCAGCAGTTACTCCGGTGGGGGGACTGAAGCTTTCTTT. It encodes CASSYSGGGTEAFF. The rearrangement joins TRBV6-5 to TRBJ1-1, with a possible D match to TRBD1 (5 bases). The CDR3 covers 14 residues. V lost 0 bases to trimming and J lost 5 bases, with 10 bases between them. From germline, CDR1 is MNHEY and CDR2 SVGAGI.

The table lists this clonotype with many counts. The V call is TRBV24-1, the J call TRBJ2-3; D is undetermined. Germline V CDR1 and CDR2: KGHDR, SFDVKD. V was trimmed by 4 bases and J by 6 bases, leaving 19 bases between them. The CDR3 totals 16 residues. The CDR3 reads CATSEPGRVSADTQYF. CDR3 nucleotides: TGTGCCACCAGTGAGCCAGGAAGGGTTTCGGCGGATACGCAGTATTTT.

This chain connects TRBV12-3 or TRBV12-4 to TRBJ2-2, with a possible D match to TRBD1 (7 bases). CDR3 length equals 16 residues. Trimming left V 8 bases short and J 10 bases short, with 26 bases between. The CDR3, as DNA: TGTGCCAGCCGGCGGGACAGCCTTGCTCGGGCCGTGGAGCTGTTTTTT. The encoded protein is CASRRDSLARAVELFF.

The genes are TRBV28 and TRBJ2-5, with 8 bases identical to TRBD1. Germline values: CDR1 MDHEN, CDR2 SYDVKM. Trimming took 5 bases from V and 3 from J; bases not matched to a gene: 11. CDR3 length equals 16 residues. The CDR3: CASSLRDRGSKETQYF. The DNA of the CDR3 is TGTGCCAGCAGTCTGAGAGACAGGGGTTCTAAAGAGACCCAGTACTTC.

This clonotype appeared a few times. V is TRBV2 and J is TRBJ1-1; D is ambiguous. The CDR3 extends over 14 amino acids. Trimming removed 1 base at V and 1 base at J, with 7 bases between. CDR1 and CDR2 from the germline V gene are SNHLY and FYNNEI. CDR3 in DNA: TGTGCCAGCAGTGAAGGGGCGAAGAACACTGAAGCTTTCTTT. This translates into CASSEGAKNTEAFF.

The chain combines TRBV12-5 with TRBJ2-3, with TRBD1 matching over 8 bases. This CDR3 is 12 amino acids long. With 6 bases clipped from V and 4 bases from J, the junction kept 0 bases outside the gene matches. The germline CDR1 and CDR2 sequences are LGHNT and FRNRAP. The CDR3 loop reads CASGTGADTQYF. For the CDR3, the DNA is TGTGCTAGTGGGACAGGGGCAGATACGCAGTATTTT.

The chain is built from TRBV3-1 and TRBJ2-6; 9 nucleotides match TRBD1. Germline assignment: CDR1 LGHDT and CDR2 YNNKEL (reference sequence). The CDR3 is 17 residues long. V lost 6 bases, J lost 0 bases, and 6 bases stayed unmatched. CDR3 loop: CASSLGTGISGANVLTF. The CDR3 DNA sequence: TGTGCCAGCAGTCTGGGGACAGGGATCTCTGGGGCCAACGTCCTGACTTTC.

This chain links TRBV28 with TRBJ1-1; 8 bases match TRBD1. There are 15 residues in the CDR3. The V gene's germline CDR1 is MDHEN and CDR2 SYDVKM. V shed 4 bases, J shed 1 base, and the junction held 5 bases outside the gene matches. The CDR3 sequence: CASSSPDRGNTEAFF. The DNA of the CDR3 is TGTGCCAGCAGTTCCCCCGACAGGGGGAACACTGAAGCTTTCTTT.

This chain links TRBV5-6 with TRBJ1-1; no clear D gene. From germline, CDR1 is SGHDT and CDR2 YYEEEE. V was trimmed by 4 bases and J by 3 bases, leaving 16 bases between them. The CDR3 spans 15 residues. CDR3 nucleotide sequence: TGTGCCAGCAGCCCAATATATCGAGACGACACTGAAGCTTTCTTT. Residues: CASSPIYRDDTEAFF.

This clonotype was recorded a few times. The V and J genes are TRBV7-2 and TRBJ2-3, with 14 bases that match TRBD2. CDR1 and CDR2 (germline): SGHTA, FQGNSA. There are 18 residues in the CDR3. With 0 bases clipped from V and 5 bases from J, the junction kept 7 bases outside the gene matches. CDR3 sequence: CASSLAKTGLAGGDTQYF. CDR3 DNA: TGTGCCAGCAGCTTAGCAAAAACAGGACTAGCGGGAGGAGATACGCAGTATTTT.

This clonotype was found a few times. The chain links TRBV5-1 to TRBJ2-1; the D gene is possibly TRBD1 (5 bases). Germline CDR1 and CDR2: SGHRS and YFSETQ. The CDR3 has 13 residues. Trimming left V 1 base short and J 7 bases short, with 9 bases between. CDR3 region: CASSLQTENEQFF. CDR3 nucleotide sequence: TGCGCCAGCAGCTTGCAGACAGAAAATGAGCAGTTCTTC.

The rearrangement joins TRBV5-8 to TRBJ1-5; D unresolved. This CDR3 has 13 residues. Germline CDR1 SGHTS, CDR2 YDEGEE. The ends were cut back, 4 bases at V and 5 bases at J, with 10 bases in the middle. The DNA of the CDR3 is TGTGCCAGCAGCCCAAACTTTTATCAGCCCCAGCATTTT. Its translation is CASSPNFYQPQHF.

The CDR3 DNA reads as TGCGCCAGCAGCTTGGATTTGAATTACGAGCAGTACTTC. Translated, it gives CASSLDLNYEQYF. The J gene is TRBJ2-7, the V gene TRBV5-1, with D hard to call. This CDR3 spans 13 amino acids. Trimming stripped 0 bases from V and 4 bases from J, with 8 bases between. Germline V gives CDR1 SGHRS, CDR2 YFSETQ.

This clonotype showed up just a few times. The rearrangement uses TRBV20-1 and TRBJ1-1, with D maybe TRBD1 (6 bases). From germline, CDR1 is DFQATT and CDR2 SNEGSKA (reference sequence). This CDR3 spans 14 amino acids. Trimming pared 4 bases from V and 3 bases from J, leaving 15 bases between. CDR3 sequence reads: CSATSQGRDTEAFF. DNA of the CDR3: TGCAGTGCTACTTCACAGGGTCGAGACACTGAAGCTTTCTTT.

This clonotype was detected only a few times. V is TRBV15 and J is TRBJ2-2; 7 nucleotides line up with TRBD2. This CDR3 is built from 16 residues. Trimming cost V 2 bases and J 5 bases; bases outside gene matches: 8. Looked up from germline, CDR1 is LNHNV and CDR2 is YYDKDF (reference sequence). CDR3 DNA sequence: TGTGCCACCAGCAGATTCAGCGGGATAGGGACCGGGGAGCTGTTTTTT. Translated, it gives CATSRFSGIGTGELFF. Looking up the rest from reference TRBV15 and TRBJ2-2 gives the full variable domain: DAMVIQNPRYQVTQFGKPVTLSCSQTLNHNVMYWYQQKSSQAPKLLFHYYDKDFNNEADTPDNFQSRRPNTSFCFLDIRSPGLGDTAMYLCATSRFSGIGTGELFFGEGSRLTVL.

This clonotype came up a few times. The chain has TRBV14 and TRBJ2-1; 8 bases align to TRBD1. The CDR3 has 16 residues. The V gene end was trimmed by 4 bases and the J gene end by 9 bases; junction bases not matched to a gene: 14. Germline CDR1 reads SGHDN; CDR2 reads FVKESK. The CDR3 DNA follows: TGTGCCAGCAGCCGAGACAGGGGAAAGGTTGTTGGTGAGCAGTTCTTC. Translating it yields CASSRDRGKVVGEQFF.